These T cell receptor beta chains were read from a single sample in a study of radiation and T cells in renal cell carcinoma. Sequencing used immunoSEQ multiplex PCR; TCRdb keeps in-frame clones, though not all of them. Of around 99,000 clones in the sample, around 84% were seen once. This material consisted of blood, taken from a patient whose treatment included radiotherapy and nephrectomy. All receptors derive from a man aged 60-69 years with renal cell carcinoma. Each CDR3 is given with its conserved first and last residue. D genes are given only for firm matches. Clone size is stated in some rows and not others, as once, few, many or a class when expanded.

.	TRBV9	.	TRBJ2-3	TGTGCCAGCTCGGGGGATACGCAGTATTTT	CASSGDTQYF
few	TRBV7-2	.	TRBJ1-6	TGTGCCAGCAGATCAGGGATTTCGGGTAATTCACCCCTCCACTTT	CASRSGISGNSPLHF
.	TRBV11-2	.	TRBJ1-1	TGTGCCAGCAGCTTAGAGGGGGGTATGAACACTGAAGCTTTCTTT	CASSLEGGMNTEAFF
.	TRBV30	.	TRBJ2-7	TGTGCCTGGAGTGTACCCGGGGTAGGCTACGAGCAGTACTTC	CAWSVPGVGYEQYF
few	TRBV2	.	TRBJ1-1	TGTGCCAGCAGATTGGAGACCAACACTGAAGCTTTCTTT	CASRLETNTEAFF
once	TRBV4-3	TRBD2	TRBJ2-1	TGCGCCAGCAGCCGAGAGCCTAGCGGGAGGGCCTACAATGAGCAGTTCTTC	CASSREPSGRAYNEQFF
.	TRBV4-1	.	TRBJ1-5	TGCGCCAGCAGCCAAGATAGTCGAGGAGGCCTTAGCAATCAGCCCCAGCATTTT	CASSQDSRGGLSNQPQHF
.	TRBV10-3	.	TRBJ2-5	TGTGCCATCGGGGGGGGAGGGGGTCAAGAGACCCAGTACTTC	CAIGGGGGQETQYF
.	TRBV29-1	.	TRBJ2-2	TGCAGCGTTGCAACCGGGACATCGGCCGGGGAGCTGTTTTTT	CSVATGTSAGELFF
.	TRBV27	.	TRBJ2-1	TGTGCCAGCAGTTTACGAACAGTTTCCTACAATGAGCAGTTCTTC	CASSLRTVSYNEQFF
.	TRBV6-6	.	TRBJ2-2	TGTGCCAGCAGGCAAGGACAGTTCACCGGGGAGCTGTTTTTT	CASRQGQFTGELFF
.	TRBV27	TRBD1	TRBJ1-1	TGTGCCAGCAGTCGGACAGGGTTCACTGAAGCTTTCTTT	CASSRTGFTEAFF
.	TRBV18	TRBD2	TRBJ2-1	TGTGCCAGCTCACCGGTACTGGGGGGGAATGAGCAGTTCTTC	CASSPVLGGNEQFF
.	TRBV29-1	TRBD1	TRBJ2-3	TGCAGCGTTTCCCGGGACAGTGATTCTAGCACAGATACGCAGTATTTT	CSVSRDSDSSTDTQYF
.	TRBV25-1	.	TRBJ2-7	TGTGCCAGCAGTGAATCGGGTACAGCCTACGAGCAGTACTTC	CASSESGTAYEQYF
.	TRBV27	.	TRBJ2-2	TGTGCCAGCAGCCGCAGGGACACCGGGGAGCTGTTTTTT	CASSRRDTGELFF
.	TRBV5-4	.	TRBJ1-2	TGTGCCAGCAGCTTGGAGTTAGCGCCCCCTGATGGCTACACCTTC	CASSLELAPPDGYTF
.	TRBV5-4	TRBD1	TRBJ2-7	TGTGCCAGCAGTCCCCGGGACAGGACCTACGAGCAGTACTTC	CASSPRDRTYEQYF
.	TRBV2	.	TRBJ2-7	TGTGCCAGCATCGGATTCTACGAGCAGTACTTC	CASIGFYEQYF
.	TRBV6-4	.	TRBJ1-2	TGTGCCAGCAGTTCGCACAGCTCCTATGGCTACACCTTC	CASSSHSSYGYTF
.	TRBV10-2	.	TRBJ2-4	TGCGCCAGCAGTGAGCCACGGCGGTTTGGGACTCGGGGTATTCAGTACTTC	CASSEPRRFGTRGIQYF
.	TRBV2	TRBD1	TRBJ1-4	TGTGCCAGCCGCCGGGACAGCACTAATGAAAAACTGTTTTTT	CASRRDSTNEKLFF
.	TRBV5-1	.	TRBJ2-5	TGCGCCAGCAGCTTGGAAGAGACCCAGTACTTC	CASSLEETQYF
.	TRBV14	.	TRBJ1-1	TGTGCCAGCAGGCGGGACGGATACACTGAAGCTTTCTTT	CASRRDGYTEAFF
.	TRBV6-6	.	TRBJ2-7	TGTGCCAGCAGTTATTCCCGGCAGGGCTCCACCTACGAGCAGTACTTC	CASSYSRQGSTYEQYF
.	TRBV4-2	.	TRBJ2-7	TGTGCCAGCAGTGGTAAGGCGGATAGCTCCTACGAGCAGTACTTC	CASSGKADSSYEQYF
.	TRBV11-3	TRBD1	TRBJ1-5	TGTGCCATCATAGGACAGGTTCATCAGCCCCAGCATTTT	CAIIGQVHQPQHF
.	TRBV28	.	TRBJ1-1	TGTGCCAGCAGTCCCTCGACCCTACCGAACACTGAAGCTTTCTTT	CASSPSTLPNTEAFF
.	TRBV18	TRBD1	TRBJ1-1	TGTGCCAGCTCACCAAGGGACAGGGGAGAGAACACTGAAGCTTTCTTT	CASSPRDRGENTEAFF
.	TRBV6-5	TRBD2	TRBJ2-7	TGTGCCAGCAACCTCGCTAGCGGGCGGTACGAGCAGTACTTC	CASNLASGRYEQYF
.	TRBV7-8	.	TRBJ2-3	TGTGCCAGCAGCATGGACAGCACAGATACGCAGTATTTT	CASSMDSTDTQYF
.	TRBV28	.	TRBJ1-2	TGTGCCAGCAGTTGGGGGAGGGGCGGCTACACCTTC	CASSWGRGGYTF
.	TRBV14	TRBD2	TRBJ2-7	TGTGCCAGCAGCCCTAGCGGGTACGAGCAGTACTTC	CASSPSGYEQYF
.	TRBV5-6	TRBD2	TRBJ2-1	TGTGCCAGCAGCTGGACTAGCGTAGAGCAGTTCTTC	CASSWTSVEQFF
.	TRBV5-6	.	TRBJ1-4	TGTGCCAGCAGCGTAGGCCGGGGGAATAATGAAAAACTGTTTTTT	CASSVGRGNNEKLFF
.	TRBV27	.	TRBJ2-1	TGTGCCAGCACGAAACAGGGCAATGAGCAGTTCTTC	CASTKQGNEQFF
.	TRBV30	.	TRBJ1-2	TGTGCCTGGAGTGTAGAGTCAGGGAGGAACTATGGCTACACCTTC	CAWSVESGRNYGYTF
.	TRBV14	TRBD2	TRBJ2-3	TGTGCCAGCAGCCAAGGGCGGGGGGCAGATACGCAGTATTTT	CASSQGRGADTQYF
.	TRBV19	TRBD1	TRBJ1-2	TGTGCCAGCAGGACAGGAGGGTATGGCTACACCTTC	CASRTGGYGYTF
.	TRBV7-8	.	TRBJ2-5	TGTGCCAGCAGCCGGGCGGGCAGAAAGGGAGAGACCCAGTACTTC	CASSRAGRKGETQYF
.	TRBV7-9	.	TRBJ1-4	TGTGCCAGCAGCTCCAACCCGGGACGGGCTAATGAAAAACTGTTTTTT	CASSSNPGRANEKLFF
.	TRBV7-9	TRBD2	TRBJ2-1	TGTGCCAGCAGCCCAACGGGAGGTATTTCCTACAATGAGCAGTTCTTC	CASSPTGGISYNEQFF
.	TRBV5-1	TRBD2	TRBJ2-2	TGCGCCAGCAGCTTGGAGGGCGGGAGAAACACCGGGGAGCTGTTTTTT	CASSLEGGRNTGELFF
.	TRBV5-1	TRBD2	TRBJ2-5	TGCGCCAGCAGCTGGACTAGCAGCCCAGGGGAGACCCAGTACTTC	CASSWTSSPGETQYF
.	TRBV7-8	.	TRBJ2-2	TGTGCCAGCAGCTTAGACCCTACTAGCAACCCGAACACCGGGGAGCTGTTTTTT	CASSLDPTSNPNTGELFF
.	TRBV19	TRBD2	TRBJ2-2	TGTGCCAGTAGTCCCCGACTAGCGGGAGGCCGGGGGACCGGGGAGCTGTTTTTT	CASSPRLAGGRGTGELFF
.	TRBV7-2	TRBD1	TRBJ2-1	TGTGCCAGCAGCTCGGGACAGATTTACAATGAGCAGTTCTTC	CASSSGQIYNEQFF
.	TRBV4-3	TRBD1	TRBJ2-5	TGCGCCAGCAGCCCAGCGGACAGGGGGCGAGAGCAGTACTTC	CASSPADRGREQYF
.	TRBV10-2	TRBD1	TRBJ2-7	TGCGCCAGCAACCACAGGGGGCCCTCCTACGAGCAGTACTTC	CASNHRGPSYEQYF
.	TRBV11-2	TRBD2	TRBJ2-5	TGTGCCAGCAGCTTAGATGCGGGGGGCGGTGAGACCCAGTACTTC	CASSLDAGGGETQYF
.	TRBV19	.	TRBJ1-5	TGTGCCAGTAGTATAGAACGACAGGGCAATCAGCCCCAGCATTTT	CASSIERQGNQPQHF
.	TRBV6-1	.	TRBJ2-7	TGTGCCAGCGGCGGGGCAAGCTACGAGCAGTACTTC	CASGGASYEQYF
.	TRBV15	TRBD2	TRBJ2-7	TGTGCCACCAGCAGAGGACTAGCGAACTACGAGCAGTACTTC	CATSRGLANYEQYF
.	TRBV7-2	.	TRBJ2-3	TGTGCCAGCAGCTGGGGGGGCCAGGCCACAGATACGCAGTATTTT	CASSWGGQATDTQYF
.	TRBV7-9	.	TRBJ2-2	TGTGCCAGCAGCTTCAGAGGGGGAGTAGGGACCGGGGAGCTGTTTTTT	CASSFRGGVGTGELFF
.	TRBV5-6	.	TRBJ2-4	TGTGCCAGCAGCTTCCGCTCTGGGGGGAAACCTAGCATTCAGTACTTC	CASSFRSGGKPSIQYF
.	TRBV19	.	TRBJ1-3	TGTGCCAGTGCTGTCCCTACGCTTCCTGGAAACACCATATATTTT	CASAVPTLPGNTIYF
.	TRBV5-1	TRBD2	TRBJ2-5	TGCGCCAGCAGCCCTACCCTTGTGGTTAGCGGGGGTAGGGAGACCCAGTACTTC	CASSPTLVVSGGRETQYF
.	TRBV2	.	TRBJ1-5	TGTGCCAGCAGCGTTCGGGACCCTGGGAGACAGCCCCAGCATTTT	CASSVRDPGRQPQHF